What follows are 20 T cell receptor beta chains derived from one specimen sequenced in a study of T-cell reconstitution after alpha-beta-depleted transplantation in children. It was with unique molecular identifiers that the TCRbeta library was prepared. A single record per CDR3 protein comes from TCRdb applying MiXCR to the PCR reads. The sample lists roughly 500,000 distinct CDR3 sequences, 32% occurring once. The material sequenced was PBMCs from the stem cell graft donor, taken from the stem cell graft. These receptors originate from a human donor who donated a stem cell graft to a child with aplastic anemia.

The chain uses TRBV27 and TRBJ2-1; 9 bases match TRBD2. The junction had 16 bases not matched to a gene; V was cut back by 6 bases and J by 7 bases. The CDR3 is 17 amino acids. CDR1 is MNHEY and CDR2 is SMNVEV in the germline V gene (reference sequence). The CDR3 sequence is CASSSLVAGEGFNEQFF. Written as DNA, the CDR3 is TGTGCCAGCAGCTCCCTAGTAGCGGGAGAGGGTTTTAATGAGCAGTTCTTC.

The rearrangement links TRBV5-6 to TRBJ1-6; no clear D. Deletions cut 3 bases from V and 7 bases from J, with 14 bases between. The CDR3 extends over 15 amino acids. Germline lookup yields CDR1 SGHDT and CDR2 YYEEEE. CDR3 amino acids: CASSSRGGGNSPLHF. In nucleotides, the CDR3 is TGTGCCAGCAGCTCCCGGGGAGGAGGGAATTCACCCCTCCACTTT.

The V gene is TRBV7-7, the J gene TRBJ2-5; possibly TRBD1 or TRBD2 for D (5 bases each). The germline V and J ends were trimmed by 5 bases and 4 bases, with 14 bases remaining between them. The CDR3 has 14 amino acids. Looked up from germline, CDR1 is SSHAT and CDR2 is FNYEAQ (reference sequence). The CDR3 DNA sequence: TGTGCCAGCAGCCCTGGGACGTCGCGAGAGACCCAGTACTTC. Translation: CASSPGTSRETQYF.

The chain uses TRBV10-3 and TRBJ2-1; maybe TRBD2 (5 bases). This CDR3 spans 16 amino acids. Trimming removed 0 bases from V and 7 bases from J, with 16 bases in between. Germline V lookup: CDR1 ENHRY, CDR2 SYGVKD. The CDR3 region has the DNA TGTGCCATCAGTGAGTCGACGGTAATCGGCGGGAATGAGCAGTTCTTC. This translates into CAISESTVIGGNEQFF.

In this sample, this clonotype turned up a few times. J is TRBJ2-1 and V is TRBV29-1, with 11 bases that match TRBD1. Germline CDR1 reads SQVTM; CDR2 reads ANQGSEA. The CDR3 length is 14 residues. V lost 3 bases to trimming and J lost 12 bases; unmatched junction nucleotides: 10. The CDR3 loop is CSVDRTGGRGGQFF. The CDR3 DNA reads as TGCAGCGTTGATAGGACAGGGGGCAGGGGAGGGCAGTTCTTC.

The chain carries TRBV27 and TRBJ1-6, with D tentatively TRBD1 (5 bases). This CDR3 is 14 amino acids long. V was cut by 3 bases and J by 9 bases, with 12 bases left in between. Germline CDR1 is MNHEY and CDR2 is SMNVEV (reference sequence). The CDR3 protein is CASSFRQQSSPLHF. CDR3 bases: TGTGCCAGCAGTTTTCGACAGCAGTCTTCACCCCTCCACTTT.

This rearrangement joins TRBV29-1 to TRBJ2-3, with TRBD1 matching over 8 bases. The trim removed 6 bases at V and 1 base at J, leaving 9 bases unmatched. The CDR3 extends over 15 amino acids. Per germline, CDR1 SQVTM and CDR2 ANQGSEA. Here the CDR3 DNA reads TGCAGCGTGGGACATACAGGGGGAGGCACAGATACGCAGTATTTT. It specifies CSVGHTGGGTDTQYF.

This clonotype was observed a handful of times. The CDR3 is CASSFWDNPRNEQFF. In DNA, the CDR3 is TGTGCCAGCAGCTTTTGGGACAACCCAAGGAATGAGCAGTTCTTC. V gene TRBV11-2 combines with J gene TRBJ2-1, with a tentative D call TRBD1 (6 bases). Deletions cut 3 bases from V and 7 bases from J, with 16 bases between. This CDR3 region has 15 residues. CDR1 is SGHAT and CDR2 is FQNNGV in the germline V gene.

This clonotype was detected a few times. CDR3 region: CASSPGQGTATNEKLFF. In DNA form, the CDR3 reads TGTGCCAGCAGCCCTGGACAGGGTACTGCAACTAATGAAAAACTGTTTTTT. The V call is TRBV5-6, the J call TRBJ1-4; 8 nucleotides line up with TRBD1. Germline V lookup: CDR1 SGHDT, CDR2 YYEEEE. The CDR3 has 17 residues. J gave up 0 bases and V 4 bases, and 8 bases lay outside the gene matches.

V is TRBV10-1 and J is TRBJ2-3; 8 bases agree with TRBD2. The CDR3 loop spans 16 amino acids. V shed 5 bases, J shed 6 bases, and the junction held 13 bases outside the gene matches. Germline loops: CDR1 WNHNN, CDR2 SYGVQD (reference sequence). The chain's CDR3 is CASSPGMGAGGDTQYF. As DNA, the CDR3 is TGCGCCAGCAGTCCCGGAATGGGGGCGGGAGGCGATACGCAGTATTTT.

The table lists this clonotype with a few counts. The chain couples TRBV18 to TRBJ1-2; D might be TRBD1 (6 bases). The ends were cut back, 6 bases at V and 4 bases at J, with 15 bases in the middle. There are 14 residues in the CDR3. Per germline, CDR1 KGHSH and CDR2 LQKENI. The CDR3 coding sequence is TGTGCCAGCTCGCCGGGGGGCAGTGGCTATGGCTACACCTTC. This codes for CASSPGGSGYGYTF.

This clonotype was seen a handful of times. V gene TRBV18 combines with J gene TRBJ2-3; D gene unclear. V lost 2 bases to trimming and J lost 2 bases, with 8 bases between them. The germline CDR1 and CDR2 sequences are KGHSH and LQKENI. The CDR3 is made up of 14 amino acids. This CDR3 is CASSPVGITDTQYF. The DNA of the CDR3 is TGTGCCAGCTCACCAGTGGGGATCACAGATACGCAGTATTTT.

This rearrangement joins TRBV12-3 or TRBV12-4 to TRBJ2-2; D remains ambiguous. V lost 10 bases and J lost 1, with 16 bases in between. This CDR3 spans 15 amino acids. CDR3 sequence: CAIIVGWKNTGELFF. CDR3 bases: TGTGCCATCATCGTAGGGTGGAAGAACACCGGGGAGCTGTTTTTT.

The chain links TRBV7-2 to TRBJ1-6, with D possibly matching TRBD1 (5 bases). The CDR3 is 14 amino acids. Trimming pared 5 bases from V and 10 bases from J, leaving 15 bases between. Looked up from germline, CDR1 is SGHTA and CDR2 is FQGNSA. CDR3 loop: CASSSGTAGSPLHF. The CDR3 coding sequence is TGTGCCAGCAGCAGCGGGACGGCCGGATCACCCCTCCACTTT.

The DNA of the CDR3 is TGTGCCAGCAGCTTGCGACTTGTCCGGGGACTGAACACTGAAGCTTTCTTT. This encodes CASSLRLVRGLNTEAFF. The rearrangement joins TRBV5-6 to TRBJ1-1, with a weak D call TRBD1 (5 bases). The V end lost 1 base, the J end lost 0 bases, and 16 bases lay between the germline ends. Germline V gene sequence: CDR1 SGHDT, CDR2 YYEEEE. This CDR3 contains 17 residues.

This clonotype was observed a few times. J is TRBJ2-6 and V is TRBV6-1; no definite D call. With 6 bases removed from V and 4 bases from J, the gap between germline ends came to 10 bases. Germline V gives CDR1 MNHNS, CDR2 SASEGT. The CDR3 runs 14 residues. CDR3 DNA sequence: TGTGCCAGCAGCCCTGAAACCGGGGCCAACGTCCTGACTTTC. Translated: CASSPETGANVLTF.

This clonotype was counted between two and nine times. The rearrangement links TRBV12-3 or TRBV12-4 to TRBJ2-6; maybe TRBD2 (5 bases). The CDR3 length is 15 residues. V gave up 0 bases and J gave up 3 bases, with 6 bases separating them. The CDR3 nucleotides read TGTGCCAGCAGTTTAGCGGGAGTTGGGGCCAACGTCCTGACTTTC. It is translated as CASSLAGVGANVLTF.

The chain recombines TRBV6-2 or TRBV6-3 with TRBJ1-1; D is possibly TRBD1 (6 bases). CDR3 length: 15 amino acids. The germline V and J ends were trimmed by 6 bases and 1 base, with 15 bases remaining between them. CDR1 is MNHEY, CDR2 SVGEGT, per germline. The CDR3 bases are TGTGCCAGCAGACCAAACAGGGTGCCGAACACTGAAGCTTTCTTT. Translating it yields CASRPNRVPNTEAFF.

This clonotype has more than one count but fewer than ten. The chain joins TRBV19 to TRBJ1-2; 7 bases line up with TRBD1. This CDR3 region has 12 residues. V lost 6 bases to trimming and J lost 7 bases; unmatched junction nucleotides: 5. Looked up from germline, CDR1 is LNHDA and CDR2 is SQIVND (reference sequence). The CDR3 here is CASRDRPVGYTF. In nucleotides, the CDR3 is TGTGCCAGTAGGGACAGGCCGGTTGGCTACACCTTC.

In this sample, this clonotype turned up a few times. The chain carries TRBV20-1 and TRBJ2-3; 11 bases are shared with TRBD2. Trimming took 1 base from V and 5 from J; bases not matched to a gene: 5. Germline CDR1 reads DFQATT; CDR2 reads SNEGSKA (reference sequence). The CDR3 is 15 residues long. The CDR3 DNA reads TGCAGTGCTAGAGTAGGCCTAGCGGGAGGAGATACGCAGTATTTT. This encodes CSARVGLAGGDTQYF.